This note documents a single TCR beta chain sequence. Its matching antigen is unknown. This specimen belongs to a study of early T cells in non-severe SARS-CoV-2 infection. Overall study: Sequencing used unsorted whole-blood bulk RNA, so chains lack pairing.

The study, taken as a whole, reports: Database matching using VDJdb favored anti-spike CD8 responses, with private and CD4 specificities left missing.

Individual cDNA molecules received unique molecular identifiers. TCRdb ran MiXCR on the 5' RACE reads and lists one entry per CDR3 protein. The sample lists approximately 60,000 distinct CDR3 sequences, 10% to 15% occurring once. Germline V gives CDR1 SGHDT, CDR2 YYEEEE. V was shortened by 4 bases and J by 4 bases, with 21 bases between the two germline ends. The length of the CDR3 is 16 residues. The source material was whole blood. The rearrangement uses TRBV5-6 and TRBJ2-7, with D perhaps matching TRBD2 (6 bases). This sequence was found in an adult who was a healthcare worker with PCR-confirmed SARS-CoV-2 infection or an uninfected control (not recorded which). CDR3 protein: CASSPYPSGRQYEQYF. CDR3 nucleotide sequence: TGTGCCAGCAGCCCCTACCCTAGTGGGAGGCAATACGAGCAGTACTTC.